These 28 T cell receptor beta chains were all obtained from the same sample, sequenced in a study of blood T cell repertoires in COVID-19. Profiled with immunoSEQ multiplex PCR; TCRdb holds only in-frame clones, not every one. The sample records about 400,000 clones, more than 70% being singletons. Sequencing used peripheral blood. These receptors came from a man aged 35-49 years with acute or convalescent COVID-19.

This clone has only one observation. The rearrangement joins TRBV19 to TRBJ2-1; 9 nucleotides line up with TRBD2. In germline, CDR1 is LNHDA, CDR2 SQIVND (reference sequence). The CDR3 runs to 13 residues. J lost 9 bases, V lost 4 bases, and 4 bases had no gene match. CDR3 coding DNA: TGTGCCAGTAGTAGCGGGAGGGTCGTTGAGCAGTTCTTC. Translated: CASSSGRVVEQFF.

The chain has TRBV27 and TRBJ2-7; 9 nucleotides align to TRBD1. The CDR3 has 15 amino acids. Per the germline V gene, CDR1 is MNHEY and CDR2 is SMNVEV (reference sequence). Trimming at V came to 6 bases and at J to 3 bases, leaving 9 bases not matched to a gene. This chain's CDR3 is CASSSRGTGSYEQYF. CDR3 coding DNA: TGTGCCAGCAGCTCACGTGGGACAGGGAGCTACGAGCAGTACTTC.

V gene TRBV14 combines with J gene TRBJ2-7, with 8 bases identical to TRBD1. The CDR3 is made up of 14 amino acids. Trimming cost V 2 bases and J 3 bases; bases outside gene matches: 3. CDR1 is SGHDN and CDR2 is FVKESK in the germline V gene. This CDR3 reads CASSQIGQGYEQYF. In DNA form, the CDR3 reads TGTGCCAGCAGCCAAATAGGACAGGGCTACGAGCAGTACTTC.

The rearrangement links TRBV9 to TRBJ1-2; tentatively, D is TRBD1 (5 bases). The CDR3 spans 16 residues. Germline CDR1 is SGDLS and CDR2 is YYNGEE. V lost 4 bases and J lost 6, with 22 bases in between. DNA of the CDR3: TGTGCCAGCAGCCCTCGGGACCCACCGGGGGGAGATGGCTACACCTTC. It yields the protein CASSPRDPPGGDGYTF.

This clone was counted a few times. J is TRBJ1-1 and V is TRBV5-1; 9 nucleotides match TRBD1. CDR3 size: 15 residues. The germline CDR1 and CDR2 sequences are SGHRS and YFSETQ. V shed 0 bases and J 4 bases; nucleotides not matched to a gene: 4. CDR3 residues: CASSLAQGAGTEAFF. The DNA of the CDR3 is TGCGCCAGCAGCTTGGCACAGGGGGCCGGCACTGAAGCTTTCTTT.

The chain employs TRBV7-9 and TRBJ2-7; TRBD1 matches at 9 bases. From germline, CDR1 is SEHNR and CDR2 FQNEAQ (reference sequence). V shed 5 bases and J 7 bases; nucleotides not matched to a gene: 12. The CDR3 loop spans 15 amino acids. Written as DNA, the CDR3 is TGTGCCAGCAGCCCGCGGGACAGGGTTTTAATGGAGCAGTACTTC. It translates to CASSPRDRVLMEQYF.

This chain links TRBV9 with TRBJ2-2, with 11 bases matching TRBD1. Germline CDR1 reads SGDLS; CDR2 reads YYNGEE. The CDR3 covers 16 residues. V lost 4 bases, J lost 3 bases, and 5 bases stayed unmatched. CDR3 amino acids: CASSLRTGGYTGELFF. The CDR3 nucleotides are TGTGCCAGCAGCTTGAGGACAGGGGGCTACACCGGGGAGCTGTTTTTT.

The chain recombines TRBV12-2 with TRBJ1-2; no check of the table's D call, TRBD1, against the DNA was made. TRBV12-2 represents a pseudogene. The CDR3 is 16 residues long. This chain's CDR3 is CASRSTTGGLHYGYTF. CDR3 coding DNA: TGTGCAAGTCGCTCGACGACAGGGGGCTTACACTATGGCTACACCTTC.

The genes are TRBV23-1 and TRBJ1-2; 7 bases are a match to TRBD1. TRBV23-1 qualifies as an ORF whose function is uncertain. With V trimmed by 1 base and J by 8 bases, 7 bases remained unmatched. This CDR3 has 14 residues. CDR3 nucleotide sequence: TGCGCCAGCAGTCAATACAGGCAGGGGGAGGGCTACACCTTC. It codes for CASSQYRQGEGYTF.

The genes are TRBV11-2 and TRBJ2-7, with 10 bases identical to TRBD2. V shed 1 base and J 2 bases; nucleotides not matched to a gene: 14. This CDR3 contains 19 residues. Per the germline V gene, CDR1 is SGHAT and CDR2 is FQNNGV. The CDR3 DNA is TGTGCCAGCAGCTTAGGGAAAGCTGCCGGGACTAGCGATCCCTACGAGCAGTACTTC. This gives the protein CASSLGKAAGTSDPYEQYF.

This chain connects TRBV10-3 to TRBJ1-1; perhaps TRBD1 as D (6 bases). This CDR3 has 15 residues. V lost 0 bases to trimming and J lost 4 bases, with 12 bases between them. The V gene's germline CDR1 is ENHRY and CDR2 SYGVKD. CDR3 sequence (DNA): TGTGCCATCAGTGAGTCGGGGGGGGCTATCACTGAAGCTTTCTTT. It translates to CAISESGGAITEAFF.

The chain uses TRBV2 and TRBJ2-7; D is possibly TRBD1 (6 bases). V lost 4 bases to trimming and J lost 6 bases, with 10 bases between them. CDR3 length equals 12 residues. CDR1 SNHLY and CDR2 FYNNEI come from the germline V gene. CDR3 bases: TGTGCCAGCAGTGTAGAACAGGGCGAGCAGTACTTC. This encodes CASSVEQGEQYF.

This clone was counted once. The chain combines TRBV6-2 or TRBV6-3 with TRBJ2-1; tentative D call: TRBD1 (7 bases). V gave up 4 bases and J gave up 5 bases, with 12 bases separating them. The CDR3 consists of 14 residues. CDR1 is MNHEY and CDR2 is SVGEGT in the germline V gene. The CDR3 DNA is TGTGCCAGCAGTTGGAGGGGGCGGAACAATGAGCAGTTCTTC. As protein: CASSWRGRNNEQFF.

This clone was seen only a few times. The gene calls are TRBV9 and TRBJ2-7; 7 bases map to TRBD1. This CDR3 has 14 amino acids. V lost 2 bases and J lost 2; bases outside the gene matches: 4. In germline, CDR1 is SGDLS, CDR2 YYNGEE. The CDR3, as DNA: TGTGCCAGCAGCGTTTCGGGACAGACCTACGAGCAGTACTTC. This encodes CASSVSGQTYEQYF.

The chain combines TRBV19 with TRBJ1-2; no definite D call. The V gene lost 3 bases and the J gene lost 4 bases, with 12 bases spanning the gap. The CDR3 is 14 residues long. Germline CDR1 is LNHDA and CDR2 is SQIVND (reference sequence). CDR3 sequence (DNA): TGTGCCAGTAGTATTTTTGGAGCTCGCTATGGCTACACCTTC. Encoded protein: CASSIFGARYGYTF.

The chain links TRBV15 to TRBJ2-7; D gene ambiguous. Trimming left V 0 bases short and J 3 bases short, with 9 bases between. From germline, CDR1 is LNHNV and CDR2 YYDKDF (reference sequence). The length of the CDR3 is 14 residues. The CDR3 DNA follows: TGTGCCACCAGCAGAGATCTCGACAACTACGAGCAGTACTTC. Translating gives CATSRDLDNYEQYF.

This clone was picked up a small number of times. The chain carries TRBV18 and TRBJ2-3; a possible D gene is TRBD2 (5 bases). The CDR3 sequence is 16 residues long. V was clipped by 3 bases and J by 0 bases, with 13 bases between them. CDR1 KGHSH and CDR2 LQKENI come from the germline V gene. CDR3 loop: CASSPSQRTSTDTQYF. As DNA, the CDR3 is TGTGCCAGCTCACCGTCCCAGAGGACTAGCACAGATACGCAGTATTTT.

This clone was seen a handful of times. The gene calls are TRBV28 and TRBJ1-6; a possible D gene is TRBD1 (6 bases). Trimming took 9 bases from V and 10 from J, leaving 22 bases between them. The V gene's germline CDR1 is MDHEN and CDR2 SYDVKM. The CDR3 extends over 15 amino acids. This chain's CDR3 is CASKLLTGSGSPLHF. CDR3 sequence (DNA): TGTGCCAGTAAACTACTAACAGGGTCGGGGTCACCCCTCCACTTT.

This clone was observed a handful of times. CDR3 DNA sequence: TGTGCCAGCAGCCCTGGGAGCTCCTATAATTCACCCCTCCACTTT. It codes for CASSPGSSYNSPLHF. J is TRBJ1-6 and V is TRBV28; D unresolved. Trimming took off 6 bases at V and 0 bases at J, with 9 bases between the two ends. In germline, CDR1 is MDHEN, CDR2 SYDVKM. The CDR3 contains 15 residues.

A word on this clone: Additional DNA sequences in this sample encode the identical CDR3. In DNA, the CDR3 is TGTGCCAGCAGTGAAGGACTCAGCACAGATACGCAGTATTTT. This encodes CASSEGLSTDTQYF. The chain is built from TRBV6-1 and TRBJ2-3; D not resolved. Germline V CDR1 and CDR2: MNHNS, SASEGT. The CDR3 is 14 residues long. V lost 1 base, J lost 0 bases, and 5 bases lay in between.

V and J are TRBV6-6 and TRBJ2-3; 7 bases fit TRBD1. V lost 2 bases to trimming and J lost 8 bases; unmatched junction nucleotides: 7. The CDR3 totals 14 residues. The V gene's germline CDR1 is MNHNY and CDR2 SVGAGI (reference sequence). CDR3 loop: CASSYGGQIRTQYF. The CDR3 DNA follows: TGTGCCAGCAGTTACGGGGGACAGATCCGTACGCAGTATTTT.

This clone was counted a single time. V is TRBV28 and J is TRBJ1-1; 9 bases match TRBD1. Germline lookup yields CDR1 MDHEN and CDR2 SYDVKM. The CDR3 is made up of 15 amino acids. V lost 4 bases, J lost 1 base, and 4 bases stayed unmatched. CDR3: CASSSDRGPNTEAFF. The CDR3 nucleotides are TGTGCCAGCAGTTCGGACAGGGGACCGAACACTGAAGCTTTCTTT.

This clone occurred once. This chain connects TRBV6-1 to TRBJ2-5, with 7 bases that match TRBD2. V shed 1 base and J 5 bases; nucleotides not matched to a gene: 4. From germline, CDR1 is MNHNS and CDR2 SASEGT. The CDR3 is 14 residues long. For the CDR3, the DNA is TGTGCCAGCAGTGAAGGGGGTAGCGGGGAGACCCAGTACTTC. It yields the protein CASSEGGSGETQYF.

The V gene is TRBV7-9, the J gene TRBJ2-7; D is possibly TRBD2 (6 bases). This CDR3 is built from 15 residues. The V gene's germline CDR1 is SEHNR and CDR2 FQNEAQ (reference sequence). V was clipped by 2 bases and J by 3 bases, with 14 bases between them. Here the CDR3 reads CASSLSLGGVYEQYF. CDR3 nucleotide sequence: TGTGCCAGCAGCTTATCGCTAGGAGGGGTCTACGAGCAGTACTTC.

The chain recombines TRBV3-1 (or the pseudogene TRBV3-2) with TRBJ1-1, with TRBD1 as a possible D gene (5 bases). The CDR3 is 11 amino acids. Trimming took off 0 bases at V and 11 bases at J, with 7 bases between the two ends. Germline CDR1 and CDR2: LGHDT and YNNKEL (reference sequence). The DNA of the CDR3 is TGTGCCAGCAGCCAAGAGGGGGGTGCTTTCTTT. Its protein product is CASSQEGGAFF.

The gene calls are TRBV4-1 and TRBJ2-3, with D tentatively TRBD2 (5 bases). Trimming removed 3 bases from V and 2 bases from J, with 18 bases in between. Germline values: CDR1 MGHRA, CDR2 YSYEKL. This CDR3 region has 17 residues. The CDR3 is CASSQPAGSGYTDTQYF. CDR3 in DNA: TGCGCCAGCAGCCAGCCGGCGGGCAGCGGCTACACAGATACGCAGTATTTT.

The chain links TRBV27 to TRBJ1-5; D may be TRBD1 (6 bases). CDR1 is MNHEY and CDR2 is SMNVEV in the germline V gene (reference sequence). There are 14 residues in the CDR3. V lost 8 bases, J lost 3 bases, and 14 bases lay in between. The CDR3 coding sequence is TGTGCCAGCGGGTTTTCAGGGGCCAATCAGCCCCAGCATTTT. Translation: CASGFSGANQPQHF.

The chain is built from TRBV27 and TRBJ2-7; 8 bases map to TRBD2. Germline CDR1 and CDR2: MNHEY and SMNVEV (reference sequence). This CDR3 region has 13 residues. V gave up 8 bases and J gave up 4 bases; unmatched junction bases: 7. CDR3 amino acids: CASGAGGGYEQYF. Here the CDR3 DNA reads TGTGCCAGCGGAGCCGGGGGGGGGTACGAGCAGTACTTC.